Listed below are T cell receptor beta chains from one sample, sequenced in a study of blood T cell repertoires in COVID-19. The table came from immunoSEQ multiplex PCR; TCRdb's copy has only in-frame clones and leaves some out. The sample yields 150,000 to 200,000 clones, under 80% seen once. The specimen was PBMCs or T cells enriched from blood (not recorded which). The source of these receptors is a woman aged 50 to 60 with acute COVID-19. Both conserved end residues are part of each CDR3. D genes are given only for firm matches. The size entry is marked missing in some rows and otherwise reads once, few, many or a size class.

clone size | J gene | D gene | V gene | CDR3 DNA | CDR3 protein
NA | TRBJ1-2 | NA | TRBV7-8 | TGTGCCAGCAGCTTAGTAGGGGGGGGTGGCTACACCTTC | CASSLVGGGGYTF
NA | TRBJ2-5 | NA | TRBV9 | TGTGCCAGCAGCGCCCGGGACGGGGGTGTGGAGACCCAGTACTTC | CASSARDGGVETQYF
NA | TRBJ2-2 | NA | TRBV19 | TGTGCCAGTACCGGGCGGGCCGGGGAGCTGTTTTTT | CASTGRAGELFF
NA | TRBJ1-1 | NA | TRBV19 | TGTGCCAGTAGTATGAACAGATTGACCACTGAAGCTTTCTTT | CASSMNRLTTEAFF
NA | TRBJ2-3 | TRBD2 | TRBV19 | TGTGCCAGTAGTGCCCTAGCGGGGGGTCTTGATACGCAGTATTTT | CASSALAGGLDTQYF
NA | TRBJ2-5 | TRBD2 | TRBV11-2 | TGTGCCAGCAGCTTAGACCTGACAGCCCGGGAGGAGTACTTC | CASSLDLTAREEYF
NA | TRBJ1-5 | NA | TRBV19 | TGTGCCAGTAGCGGGGGGGGAGCTCAGCCCCAGCATTTT | CASSGGGAQPQHF
few | TRBJ1-1 | NA | TRBV6-5 | TGTGCCATCGATCTTCAGTTCACGGAAGCTTTCTTT | CAIDLQFTEAFF
NA | TRBJ2-1 | NA | TRBV5-1 | TGCGCCAGCAGCTTACTCCCCGGACCCGATCCGGGGAATGAGCAGTTCTTC | CASSLLPGPDPGNEQFF
NA | TRBJ1-1 | TRBD1 | TRBV10-3 | TGTGCCATCAGTGAGTCGGGGACAGCGAACACTGAAGCTTTCTTT | CAISESGTANTEAFF
few | TRBJ2-2 | NA | TRBV3-1/TRBV3-2 | TGTGCCAGCAGCCAAGAAATCAGGGCCAACGCGAACACCGGGGAGCTGTTTTTT | CASSQEIRANANTGELFF
few | TRBJ2-5 | NA | TRBV6-5 | TGTGCCAGCACGGAAGGGGTACTCCGAAGCGAGACCCAGTACTTC | CASTEGVLRSETQYF
NA | TRBJ1-5 | NA | TRBV19 | TGTGCCAGTAGGGAGGGAGGGGTTTTAAGCAATCAGCCCCAGCATTTT | CASREGGVLSNQPQHF
NA | TRBJ1-1 | TRBD1 | TRBV27 | TGTGCCAGCAGAGGAGGACAGGGCACTGAAGCTTTCTTT | CASRGGQGTEAFF
NA | TRBJ1-2 | NA | TRBV7-8 | TGTGCCAGCACCCCAGAGGGGGGGCCCTATGGCTACACCTTC | CASTPEGGPYGYTF
NA | TRBJ2-2 | NA | TRBV5-1 | TGCGCCAGCAGCTACTCCGGGACACATTCCACCGGGGAGCTGTTTTTT | CASSYSGTHSTGELFF
NA | TRBJ2-4 | NA | TRBV27 | TGTGCCAGCAGTGCGCTAGCCAAAAACATTCAGTACTTC | CASSALAKNIQYF
NA | TRBJ1-3 | NA | TRBV28 | TGTGCCAGCAGCCCTACCAGGGCCTGGTCGCCTGGAAACACCATATATTTT | CASSPTRAWSPGNTIYF
NA | TRBJ2-3 | NA | TRBV13 | TGTGCCAGCAGCCAGACTGGTCTTGCGCAGTATTTT | CASSQTGLAQYF
NA | TRBJ2-2 | NA | TRBV5-1 | TGCGCCAGCAGCACTTTGGGGGGGCTGGGCACCGGGGAGCTGTTTTTT | CASSTLGGLGTGELFF
NA | TRBJ2-2 | NA | TRBV5-4 | TGTGCCAGCAGCCCCGTGGAGGGCCTCGGCGGAACCGGGGAGCTGTTTTTT | CASSPVEGLGGTGELFF
few | TRBJ2-5 | NA | TRBV5-1 | TGCGCCAGCAGCATACTACAGGGTGACCAAGAGACCCAGTACTTC | CASSILQGDQETQYF
NA | TRBJ2-2 | NA | TRBV7-2 | TGTGCCAGCAGCCCCCAGGGAGGGGGGTCTACGGAGCTGTTTTTT | CASSPQGGGSTELFF
NA | TRBJ1-2 | NA | TRBV12-3/TRBV12-4 | TGTGCCAGCGACCGGGGGACCGGCTACACCTTC | CASDRGTGYTF
few | TRBJ1-2 | NA | TRBV10-3 | TGTGCCATCAGTGAAGGGTCGGGGAGTGAGACCTATGGCTACACCTTC | CAISEGSGSETYGYTF
NA | TRBJ2-3 | TRBD2 | TRBV4-1 | TGCGCCAGCAGCCAAAAAGCGGGGGGGTTTTCAGATACGCAGTATTTT | CASSQKAGGFSDTQYF
few | TRBJ1-4 | NA | TRBV5-1 | TGCGCCTGCAGGCGGGCGAACCAGGATAATGAAAAACTGTTTTTT | CACRRANQDNEKLFF
NA | TRBJ1-1 | NA | TRBV7-9 | TGTGCCAGCAGCTCTACGGGAGCAGGAGCTTTCTTT | CASSSTGAGAFF
few | TRBJ2-1 | NA | TRBV18 | TGTGCCAGCTCACCCTACCCCTCAACAGGGTACTCCAATGAGCAGTTCTTC | CASSPYPSTGYSNEQFF
few | TRBJ1-4 | TRBD1 | TRBV19 | TGTGCCAGTTCGGACAGGCCTAATGAAAAACTGTTTTTT | CASSDRPNEKLFF